The entry that follows covers one TCR beta chain sequence. Its target is unknown. Sample-barcoded 5' priming and a J-beta primer mix drove a second PCR of roughly 7 to 11 cycles. TCRdb reanalysed the 5' RACE reads using MiXCR and keeps one entry per CDR3 protein. The data contain hundreds of thousands of distinct CDR3 sequences, roughly 44% of them singletons. This entry comes from a study of blood T cells in healthy people across ages. This CDR3 is 12 amino acids long. The V gene's germline CDR1 is SQVTM and CDR2 ANQGSEA. Trimming cost V 2 bases and J 5 bases, with 9 bases left between them. Whole-study findings and limits: No one knew whether donors had CMV, which possibly confounded expanded clonotype changes.

The specimen sequenced was blood. V gene TRBV29-1 combines with J gene TRBJ2-5, with D unclear. The receptor comes from a woman between 55 and 75 years old in good health. The CDR3 DNA follows: TGCAGCGTTGAACCGTTAGCCGAGACCCAGTACTTC. Protein product: CSVEPLAETQYF.